The 19 T cell receptor beta chains reported below all come from one sample, sequenced in a study of blood T cells in healthy people across ages. For the second PCR, which ran for about 6 to 11 cycles, a sample-barcoded 5' primer and a J-beta primer mix were used. MiXCR was run by TCRdb on the 5' RACE reads, yielding one entry per CDR3 protein. The sample yields roughly 680,000 distinct CDR3 sequences, about 50% seen once. The sequencing input was blood. Receptors were obtained from a woman of 80 years or more in good health.

V and J are TRBV6-1 and TRBJ1-5; the D gene is possibly TRBD1 (5 bases). V lost 3 bases to trimming and J lost 6 bases, with 12 bases between them. CDR1 is MNHNS, CDR2 SASEGT, per germline. The CDR3 runs to 14 residues. CDR3 bases: TGTGCCAGCAGTGACCGGGGGAATGGTCAGCCCCAGCATTTT. It translates to CASSDRGNGQPQHF.

The rearrangement uses TRBV21-1 and TRBJ2-6. TRBV21-1 is termed a pseudogene. The CDR3 loop spans 17 amino acids. CDR3 sequence (DNA): TGTGCCAGCAGCAAACTGGGGTGCAACTCTGGGGCCAACGTCCTGACTTTC. This encodes CASSKLGCNSGANVLTF.

This sequence joins TRBV6-5 and TRBJ2-1, with a weak D call TRBD2 (5 bases). Trimming removed 3 bases at V and 8 bases at J, with 11 bases between. The CDR3 has 13 residues. Germline V gives CDR1 MNHEY, CDR2 SVGAGI. This CDR3 reads CASSYTHGDEQFF. In DNA form, the CDR3 reads TGTGCCAGCAGTTATACCCACGGGGATGAGCAGTTCTTC.

In its sample, this clonotype was seen many times. This sequence joins TRBV29-1 and TRBJ1-2; a possible D gene is TRBD1 (5 bases). Germline V CDR1 and CDR2: SQVTM, ANQGSEA. The CDR3 spans 12 residues. The V and J ends lost 3 bases and 4 bases respectively, with 9 bases between them. CDR3 DNA: TGCAGCGTTGATTCCGGGGGCTATGGCTACACCTTC. It codes for CSVDSGGYGYTF.

This clonotype has only a few counts. This chain uses TRBV29-1 with TRBJ2-6; D is unresolved. V lost 4 bases and J 0 bases, leaving 7 bases between the germline ends. The V gene's germline CDR1 is SQVTM and CDR2 ANQGSEA. The CDR3 is made up of 14 amino acids. CDR3 loop: CSVATSSGANVLTF. CDR3 coding DNA: TGCAGCGTTGCTACAAGCTCTGGGGCCAACGTCCTGACTTTC. Full variable domain (outside the CDR3, taken from reference TRBV29-1 and TRBJ2-6): SAVISQKPSRDICQRGTSLTIQCQVDSQVTMMFWYRQQPGQSLTLIATANQGSEATYESGFVIDKFPISRPNLTFSTLTVSNMSPEDSSIYLCSVATSSGANVLTFGAGSRLTVL.

The table lists this clonotype with many counts. This rearrangement joins TRBV2 to TRBJ2-1; 13 bases match TRBD2. The CDR3 length is 15 residues. V lost 7 bases, J lost 5 bases, and 5 bases stayed unmatched. CDR1 SNHLY and CDR2 FYNNEI come from the germline V gene. The CDR3 sequence: CASTRTSGGDNEQFF. The CDR3 DNA reads as TGTGCCAGCACCCGCACTAGCGGGGGGGACAATGAGCAGTTCTTC.

Concerning this clonotype: One junction end disagrees with the germline gene, perhaps due to a read error. This rearrangement joins TRBV12-3 or TRBV12-4 to TRBJ2-7; D perhaps matches TRBD1 (6 bases). The CDR3 length is 13 residues. The CDR3 here is CASRHRASYGQYF. CDR3 bases: TGTGCCAGCAGGCACAGGGCCTCCTACGGGCAGTACTTC.

This clonotype appeared a few times. The chain has TRBV27 and TRBJ2-3; D gene ambiguous. The ends were cut back, 5 bases at V and 1 base at J, with 7 bases in the middle. This CDR3 region has 13 residues. Germline V gene sequence: CDR1 MNHEY, CDR2 SMNVEV (reference sequence). The CDR3 coding sequence is TGTGCCAGCAGTGCCTATCGCACAGATACGCAGTATTTT. Protein: CASSAYRTDTQYF.

This chain joins TRBV6-1 and TRBJ2-7, with 12 positions matching TRBD1. The CDR3 has 14 residues. Per the germline V gene, CDR1 is MNHNS and CDR2 is SASEGT. V lost 11 bases, J lost 5 bases, and 10 bases stayed unmatched. CDR3 coding DNA: TGTGCCCTTGGTAGGGGACAGGGGGCCCACGAGCAGTACTTC. It is translated as CALGRGQGAHEQYF.

The gene calls are TRBV12-3 or TRBV12-4 and TRBJ2-2; D unclear. The CDR3 spans 13 residues. V lost 2 bases and J 3 bases, leaving 4 bases between the germline ends. The CDR3 coding sequence is TGTGCCAGCAGTTTAAAGTACACCGGGGAGCTGTTTTTT. It translates to CASSLKYTGELFF.

CDR3 coding DNA: TGTGCCACCAGTGACCCGGGCCGCACAGATACGCAGTATTTT. It translates to CATSDPGRTDTQYF. The rearrangement joins TRBV24-1 to TRBJ2-3; the D is unclear. CDR3 length equals 14 residues. Per germline, CDR1 KGHDR and CDR2 SFDVKD. The germline V and J ends were trimmed by 4 bases and 1 base, with 8 bases remaining between them.

This clonotype was seen at least ten times. The V gene is TRBV12-3 or TRBV12-4, the J gene TRBJ2-1, with 13 bases aligning to TRBD2. The CDR3 consists of 15 residues. The ends lost 3 bases at V and 12 bases at J; junction bases unmatched: 8. CDR3 protein: CASSFDSRTSGGQFF. The DNA of the CDR3 is TGTGCCAGCAGTTTTGATTCTAGGACTAGCGGGGGGCAGTTCTTC.

Many counts were recorded for this clonotype. The V gene is TRBV3-1, the J gene TRBJ2-7, with no clear D. Trimming took 0 bases from V and 4 from J, leaving 10 bases between them. The CDR3 length is 14 residues. Per germline, CDR1 LGHDT and CDR2 YNNKEL (reference sequence). The CDR3 DNA follows: TGTGCCAGCAGCCAAGATTTTGGCGGTTACGAGCAGTACTTC. It translates to CASSQDFGGYEQYF.

This clonotype was seen at least ten times. The CDR3 loop is CASSQVGTVSEKLFF. Here the CDR3 DNA reads TGCGCCAGCAGCCAAGTGGGGACAGTCAGTGAAAAACTGTTTTTT. The chain joins TRBV4-1 to TRBJ1-4; TRBD1 matches at 7 bases. Germline lookup yields CDR1 MGHRA and CDR2 YSYEKL. The CDR3 contains 15 residues. V was clipped by 1 base and J by 7 bases; unmatched bases: 6.

The rearrangement links TRBV27 to TRBJ1-6, with D perhaps matching TRBD1 (5 bases). This CDR3 has 15 residues. Looked up from germline, CDR1 is MNHEY and CDR2 is SMNVEV (reference sequence). The V end lost 3 bases, the J end lost 7 bases, and 13 bases lay between the germline ends. CDR3 protein: CASSFQGRVNSPLHF. In nucleotides, the CDR3 is TGTGCCAGCAGTTTTCAGGGCAGGGTGAATTCACCCCTCCACTTT.

The chain uses TRBV4-1 and TRBJ2-3, with no clear D. This CDR3 has 14 amino acids. Deletions cut 1 base from V and 4 bases from J, with 9 bases between. Germline CDR1 reads MGHRA; CDR2 reads YSYEKL. DNA of the CDR3: TGCGCCAGCAGCCAAGCGGTCCGCGCAGATACGCAGTATTTT. This gives the protein CASSQAVRADTQYF.

A word on this clonotype: A much larger clone differs by one base, so this may be a read error. J is TRBJ2-1 and V is TRBV29-1, with 7 bases aligning to TRBD1. V trimming: 6 bases; J trimming: 1 base; junction bases outside the gene matches: 6. Per the germline V gene, CDR1 is SQVTM and CDR2 is ANQGSEA. The CDR3 covers 14 residues. CDR3: CSVRGQLSYNEQFF. DNA of the CDR3: TGCAGCGTGAGGGGACAGCTATCCTACAATGAGCAGTTCTTC.

The chain combines TRBV3-1 with TRBJ2-3, with 8 bases fitting TRBD1. The CDR3 sequence is 16 residues long. With V trimmed by 4 bases and J by 1 base, 7 bases remained unmatched. The germline V gene has CDR1 LGHDT and CDR2 YNNKEL (reference sequence). As DNA, the CDR3 is TGTGCCAGCAGCCGAAGCCCGGGACAGGGCACAGATACGCAGTATTTT. Its translation is CASSRSPGQGTDTQYF.

A single count supports this clonotype. The chain recombines TRBV6-1 with TRBJ1-4, with 8 bases aligning to TRBD1. The trim removed 6 bases at V and 4 bases at J, leaving 1 base unmatched. This CDR3 comprises 13 residues. Germline V gives CDR1 MNHNS, CDR2 SASEGT. The CDR3 sequence is CASSDRGNEKLFF. CDR3 sequence (DNA): TGTGCCAGCAGCGACAGGGGTAATGAAAAACTGTTTTTT.